Listed below are T cell receptor beta chains from one sample, sequenced in a study of technical replicates of blood from a handful of donors. Profiling relied on immunoSEQ multiplex PCR, and the TCRdb table lists in-frame clones only, not all of them. The data show approximately 82,000 clones, with roughly 95% seen just once and about 0.36% held by the top ten. The sample consisted of T cells isolated from PBMCs. These receptors were obtained from a human donor in good health. Both conserved end residues are part of each CDR3. Each record gives: V gene, D gene, J gene, CDR3 protein, CDR3 DNA. A D gene is named only where the DNA matches it firmly.

TRBV2	-	TRBJ2-3	CASRKGPGATDTQYF	TGTGCCAGCAGGAAGGGTCCTGGGGCCACAGATACGCAGTATTTT
TRBV4-1	-	TRBJ2-1	CASSQPVERPYNEQFF	TGCGCCAGCAGCCAACCGGTGGAGAGGCCCTACAATGAGCAGTTCTTC
TRBV7-9	-	TRBJ1-2	CASSLPGHGYTF	TGTGCCAGCAGCTTACCAGGGCATGGCTACACCTTC
TRBV5-1	TRBD2	TRBJ2-1	CASSPGLAGEVEQFF	TGCGCCAGCAGCCCGGGACTAGCGGGAGAGGTTGAGCAGTTCTTC
TRBV5-1	-	TRBJ2-7	CASSLNGYDEQYF	TGCGCCAGCAGCTTGAACGGTTACGACGAGCAGTACTTC
TRBV28	TRBD2	TRBJ2-3	CASSPRLAGTDTQYF	TGTGCCAGCAGTCCTAGACTAGCGGGAACAGATACGCAGTATTTT
TRBV7-9	TRBD1	TRBJ2-7	CASSLGQFDEQYF	TGTGCCAGCAGCCTGGGACAGTTTGACGAGCAGTACTTC
TRBV4-1	TRBD2	TRBJ2-7	CASSLLAGGTYEQYF	TGCGCCAGCAGCCTGCTAGCGGGAGGCACCTACGAGCAGTACTTC
TRBV5-4	-	TRBJ2-6	CASSNPTEQQYSGANVLTF	TGTGCCAGCAGCAATCCAACGGAACAGCAATACTCTGGGGCCAACGTCCTGACTTTC
TRBV6-5	-	TRBJ1-4	CASSYRDKYEKLFF	TGTGCCAGCAGTTACCGGGACAAGTATGAAAAACTGTTTTTT
TRBV28	-	TRBJ2-6	CASSFSREANVLTF	TGTGCCAGCAGCTTCAGCAGGGAAGCCAACGTCCTGACTTTC
TRBV7-9	TRBD2	TRBJ2-7	CASSSSGSFHEQYF	TGTGCCAGCAGTTCTAGCGGGAGTTTCCACGAGCAGTACTTC
TRBV7-6	-	TRBJ1-1	CASSRTAMNTEAFF	TGTGCCAGCAGCCGGACAGCTATGAACACTGAAGCTTTCTTT
TRBV18	-	TRBJ2-1	CASSPLSDNEQFF	TGTGCCAGCTCACCCCTCAGTGATAATGAGCAGTTCTTC